The text below deals with one T cell receptor beta chain. Trimming left V 5 bases short and J 1 base short, with 7 bases between. Germline CDR1 reads MNHEY; CDR2 reads SMNVEV (reference sequence). This CDR3 has 13 amino acids. The data belong to a study of blood T cell repertoires in COVID-19. Here immunoSEQ multiplex PCR was the method, and the copy in TCRdb shows in-frame clones only, minus some. This table holds about 320,000 clones, approximately 88% found once. This TCR was recovered from a woman in her twenties or thirties with COVID-19, enrolled during active disease. Sequenced: peripheral blood. V and J are TRBV27 and TRBJ2-3, with a tentative D call TRBD1 (5 bases). The CDR3 reads CASSATGTDTQYF. CDR3 coding DNA: TGTGCCAGCAGTGCGACAGGCACAGATACGCAGTATTTT.